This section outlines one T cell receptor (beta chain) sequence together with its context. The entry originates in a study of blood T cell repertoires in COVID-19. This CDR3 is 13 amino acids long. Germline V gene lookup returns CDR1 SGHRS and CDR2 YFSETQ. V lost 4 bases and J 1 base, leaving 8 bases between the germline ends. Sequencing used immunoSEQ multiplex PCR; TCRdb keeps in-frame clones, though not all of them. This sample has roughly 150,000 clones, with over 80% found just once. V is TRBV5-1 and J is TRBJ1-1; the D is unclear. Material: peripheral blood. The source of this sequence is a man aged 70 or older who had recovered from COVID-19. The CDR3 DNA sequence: TGCGCCAGCAGCCCTAACGGGAACACTGAAGCTTTCTTT. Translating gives CASSPNGNTEAFF.